This T cell receptor beta chain originates from a study of persistence of HIV-infected CD4 T cells. Study results and limitations: Within sorted populations, more oligoclonal TCRs accompanied more oligoclonal proviruses.

The libraries were made with immunoSEQ version 4 in survey mode. Sequencing used immunoSEQ multiplex PCR; TCRdb keeps in-frame clones, though not all of them. The table records over 60,000 clones, roughly 77% of them present only once. Overlapping HIV-1 Gag 15-mer peptides at approximately 0.91 ug per peptide per mL were used. CD40L/CD69 double-negative CD45RO-high memory CD4+ T cells were collected. Concerning this clone: Its antigen is currently unknown.

The clonotype comes from an adult man with HIV who was CMV-seropositive. This material consisted of CD4+ T cells sorted from PBMCs after roughly 18-hour stimulation, taken from a patient who received antiretroviral therapy.

The CDR3 is CASSSGGSSGNTIYF. The CDR3 DNA follows: TGTGCCAGCAGCTCAGGGGGAAGCTCTGGAAACACCATATATTTT. J is TRBJ1-3 and V is TRBV28, with 7 bases identical to TRBD1. Germline V gene sequence: CDR1 MDHEN, CDR2 SYDVKM. The CDR3 runs 15 residues. V gave up 6 bases and J gave up 0 bases; unmatched junction bases: 5.